A selection of T cell receptor beta chains follows, all from one sample in a study of shared clonotypes between healthy human individuals. The repertoire was sequenced with immunoSEQ multiplex PCR; TCRdb's copy has only in-frame clones and lacks some. The sample carries roughly 2.5 million clones, around nine tenths recorded once. The specimen sequenced was naive CD4+ T cells sorted from blood. The receptors derive from a man aged 18-30 years in good health. The CDR3 runs from the conserved cysteine through the conserved F or W. Each record gives: D gene, V gene, J gene, clone size, CDR3 protein, CDR3 DNA. The D gene is left open where the match is weak. The listing skips clone size in some rows; elsewhere it reads once, few, many or a size class.

d_call: TRBD2; v_call: TRBV6-1; j_call: TRBJ2-7; clone_size: NA; cdr3_aa: CASSLLPGTRDEQYF; cdr3_nt: TGTGCCAGCAGCCTACTCCCCGGGACTAGAGACGAGCAGTACTTC
d_call: TRBD2; v_call: TRBV6-1; j_call: TRBJ2-7; clone_size: NA; cdr3_aa: CASSESRDYPGSYEQYF; cdr3_nt: TGTGCCAGCAGTGAAAGTCGGGACTACCCTGGCTCCTACGAGCAGTACTTC
d_call: NA; v_call: TRBV28; j_call: TRBJ2-7; clone_size: NA; cdr3_aa: CASSGTGTVSYEQYF; cdr3_nt: TGTGCCAGCAGTGGTACCGGGACGGTCTCCTACGAGCAGTACTTC
d_call: NA; v_call: TRBV4-1; j_call: TRBJ1-2; clone_size: NA; cdr3_aa: CASSQPGAGDGYTF; cdr3_nt: TGCGCCAGCAGCCAACCGGGGGCAGGGGATGGCTACACCTTC
d_call: TRBD2; v_call: TRBV19; j_call: TRBJ2-4; clone_size: NA; cdr3_aa: CASSPVPGLADRAKNIQYF; cdr3_nt: TGTGCCAGTAGCCCCGTCCCCGGACTAGCGGACCGAGCCAAAAACATTCAGTACTTC
d_call: NA; v_call: TRBV6-1; j_call: TRBJ1-6; clone_size: few; cdr3_aa: CASSDRAGLNSPLHF; cdr3_nt: TGTGCCAGCAGTGACCGGGCGGGACTTAATTCACCCCTCCACTTT
d_call: TRBD2; v_call: TRBV29-1; j_call: TRBJ2-1; clone_size: once; cdr3_aa: CSGGLAGVGEQFF; cdr3_nt: TGCAGCGGAGGACTAGCGGGAGTAGGTGAGCAGTTCTTC
d_call: TRBD1; v_call: TRBV19; j_call: TRBJ2-6; clone_size: once; cdr3_aa: CASSAGTGVVRGANVLTF; cdr3_nt: TGTGCCAGTAGTGCAGGGACAGGGGTTGTGCGCGGGGCCAACGTCCTGACTTTC
d_call: NA; v_call: TRBV6-5; j_call: TRBJ1-1; clone_size: NA; cdr3_aa: CASSYGQNTEAFF; cdr3_nt: TGTGCCAGCAGTTATGGGCAGAACACTGAAGCTTTCTTT
d_call: NA; v_call: TRBV4-1; j_call: TRBJ1-2; clone_size: NA; cdr3_aa: CASSRDSFYGYTF; cdr3_nt: TGCGCCAGCAGCAGAGACAGCTTCTATGGCTACACCTTC
d_call: TRBD1; v_call: TRBV18; j_call: TRBJ2-2; clone_size: NA; cdr3_aa: CASSPPGQGNTGELFF; cdr3_nt: TGTGCCAGCTCACCGCCGGGACAGGGGAACACCGGGGAGCTGTTTTTT
d_call: NA; v_call: TRBV2; j_call: TRBJ1-3; clone_size: NA; cdr3_aa: CASIVSSGNTIYF; cdr3_nt: TGTGCCAGCATCGTAAGCTCTGGAAACACCATATATTTT
d_call: NA; v_call: TRBV5-1; j_call: TRBJ2-1; clone_size: NA; cdr3_aa: CASSLYDSNEQFF; cdr3_nt: TGCGCCAGCAGCTTGTATGACAGTAATGAGCAGTTCTTC
d_call: NA; v_call: TRBV5-1; j_call: TRBJ1-2; clone_size: once; cdr3_aa: CASSLGGYGYTF; cdr3_nt: TGCGCCAGCAGCTTGGGGGGGTATGGCTACACCTTC
d_call: TRBD2; v_call: TRBV5-1; j_call: TRBJ2-5; clone_size: NA; cdr3_aa: CASSSGLAGGGETQYF; cdr3_nt: TGCGCCAGCAGTTCGGGACTAGCGGGAGGTGGGGAGACCCAGTACTTC
d_call: NA; v_call: TRBV5-1; j_call: TRBJ1-4; clone_size: NA; cdr3_aa: CASSLAGALTNEKLFF; cdr3_nt: TGCGCCAGCAGCTTGGCGGGGGCTCTTACTAATGAAAAACTGTTTTTT
d_call: TRBD1; v_call: TRBV2; j_call: TRBJ2-5; clone_size: NA; cdr3_aa: CASAGTVAQYF; cdr3_nt: TGTGCCTCCGCCGGGACAGTTGCCCAGTACTTC
d_call: TRBD2; v_call: TRBV7-6; j_call: TRBJ2-2; clone_size: NA; cdr3_aa: CASSPWEGDTGELFF; cdr3_nt: TGTGCCAGCAGCCCCTGGGAGGGAGACACCGGGGAGCTGTTTTTT
d_call: TRBD2; v_call: TRBV18; j_call: TRBJ2-7; clone_size: NA; cdr3_aa: CASSPLADQGYEQYF; cdr3_nt: TGTGCCAGCTCACCCCTAGCGGACCAAGGATACGAGCAGTACTTC
d_call: TRBD1; v_call: TRBV25-1; j_call: TRBJ2-1; clone_size: NA; cdr3_aa: CASSAGQGPYNEQFF; cdr3_nt: TGTGCCAGCAGTGCGGGACAGGGTCCCTACAATGAGCAGTTCTTC
d_call: NA; v_call: TRBV12-5; j_call: TRBJ2-3; clone_size: NA; cdr3_aa: CASGLGGGGPTDTQYF; cdr3_nt: TGTGCTAGTGGTTTGGGCGGTGGCGGTCCCACAGATACGCAGTATTTT
d_call: NA; v_call: TRBV6-6; j_call: TRBJ2-7; clone_size: NA; cdr3_aa: CASSTDTYEQYF; cdr3_nt: TGTGCCAGCAGCACTGATACCTACGAGCAGTACTTC
d_call: TRBD2; v_call: TRBV9; j_call: TRBJ2-3; clone_size: NA; cdr3_aa: CASSVSWTSGGGTQYF; cdr3_nt: TGTGCCAGCAGCGTGTCCTGGACTAGCGGGGGAGGTACGCAGTATTTT
d_call: TRBD2; v_call: TRBV7-2; j_call: TRBJ2-7; clone_size: NA; cdr3_aa: CASRLTGTSGGPSF; cdr3_nt: TGTGCCAGCAGACTAACCGGGACTAGCGGGGGCCCCTCCTTC
d_call: NA; v_call: TRBV19; j_call: TRBJ2-2; clone_size: NA; cdr3_aa: CASRRPTGELFF; cdr3_nt: TGTGCCAGTAGGAGGCCCACCGGGGAGCTGTTTTTT
d_call: TRBD1; v_call: TRBV11-2; j_call: TRBJ1-5; clone_size: NA; cdr3_aa: CASSLGVTGGNQPQHF; cdr3_nt: TGTGCCAGCAGCTTAGGGGTGACAGGGGGAAATCAGCCCCAGCATTTT
d_call: TRBD1; v_call: TRBV5-5; j_call: TRBJ1-1; clone_size: NA; cdr3_aa: CASSHGQGPPLNTEAFF; cdr3_nt: TGTGCCAGCAGCCACGGACAGGGGCCACCTTTGAACACTGAAGCTTTCTTT
d_call: TRBD2; v_call: TRBV7-3; j_call: TRBJ2-1; clone_size: NA; cdr3_aa: CASSGFLAGPYNEQFF; cdr3_nt: TGTGCCAGCAGCGGTTTCCTAGCGGGACCATACAATGAGCAGTTCTTC
d_call: NA; v_call: TRBV7-8; j_call: TRBJ1-5; clone_size: NA; cdr3_aa: CASSLGAGANQPQHF; cdr3_nt: TGTGCCAGCAGCTTAGGGGCAGGGGCTAATCAGCCCCAGCATTTT
d_call: NA; v_call: TRBV11-2; j_call: TRBJ1-6; clone_size: NA; cdr3_aa: CASSPQGVASPLHF; cdr3_nt: TGTGCCAGCAGCCCACAAGGAGTTGCTTCACCCCTCCACTTT
d_call: NA; v_call: TRBV15; j_call: TRBJ1-5; clone_size: NA; cdr3_aa: CATSRPPGPLHF; cdr3_nt: TGTGCCACCAGCAGACCGCCAGGACCGTTGCATTTT
d_call: NA; v_call: TRBV7-9; j_call: TRBJ2-2; clone_size: NA; cdr3_aa: CASSSGPFTGELFF; cdr3_nt: TGTGCCAGCAGCTCCGGACCCTTCACCGGGGAGCTGTTTTTT
d_call: NA; v_call: TRBV7-9; j_call: TRBJ2-2; clone_size: NA; cdr3_aa: CASSTGPPGELFF; cdr3_nt: TGTGCCAGCAGCACCGGACCTCCTGGGGAGCTGTTTTTT
d_call: NA; v_call: TRBV19; j_call: TRBJ2-3; clone_size: NA; cdr3_aa: CASSPGLTAGGDTQYF; cdr3_nt: TGTGCCAGTAGCCCAGGACTGACGGCTGGAGGGGATACGCAGTATTTT
d_call: TRBD1; v_call: TRBV5-6; j_call: TRBJ1-1; clone_size: NA; cdr3_aa: CASSLDRGMNTEAFF; cdr3_nt: TGTGCCAGCAGCTTAGACAGGGGCATGAACACTGAAGCTTTCTTT
d_call: NA; v_call: TRBV2; j_call: TRBJ2-5; clone_size: NA; cdr3_aa: CASSARFAETQYF; cdr3_nt: TGTGCCAGCAGTGCCCGGTTCGCAGAGACCCAGTACTTC
d_call: TRBD2; v_call: TRBV27; j_call: TRBJ2-5; clone_size: NA; cdr3_aa: CASSLGTSGGGETQYF; cdr3_nt: TGTGCCAGCAGTTTAGGGACTAGCGGGGGGGGTGAGACCCAGTACTTC
d_call: TRBD1; v_call: TRBV6-5; j_call: TRBJ2-7; clone_size: NA; cdr3_aa: CASSYRDRGSYEQYF; cdr3_nt: TGTGCCAGCAGTTACCGGGACAGGGGTTCGTACGAGCAGTACTTC
d_call: NA; v_call: TRBV5-1; j_call: TRBJ2-7; clone_size: NA; cdr3_aa: CASSLVPGDYEQYF; cdr3_nt: TGCGCCAGCAGCTTGGTCCCGGGAGACTACGAGCAGTACTTC
d_call: NA; v_call: TRBV9; j_call: TRBJ2-2; clone_size: NA; cdr3_aa: CASSDRDLTGELFF; cdr3_nt: TGTGCCAGCAGCGACCGGGATCTTACCGGGGAGCTGTTTTTT
d_call: TRBD2; v_call: TRBV2; j_call: TRBJ2-5; clone_size: NA; cdr3_aa: CASRYTSGGLRQETQYF; cdr3_nt: TGTGCCAGCAGGTATACTAGCGGGGGGCTACGTCAAGAGACCCAGTACTTC
d_call: NA; v_call: TRBV6-5; j_call: TRBJ1-1; clone_size: once; cdr3_aa: CASAENTEAFF; cdr3_nt: TGTGCCAGCGCAGAGAACACTGAAGCTTTCTTT
d_call: NA; v_call: TRBV7-8; j_call: TRBJ1-2; clone_size: NA; cdr3_aa: CASSPRQSLFYGYTF; cdr3_nt: TGTGCCAGCAGCCCGCGACAGTCTCTGTTCTATGGCTACACCTTC
d_call: TRBD2; v_call: TRBV19; j_call: TRBJ2-7; clone_size: NA; cdr3_aa: CASRKPGSGGNKQYF; cdr3_nt: TGTGCCAGTAGAAAACCGGGGAGCGGGGGTAACAAGCAGTACTTC
d_call: NA; v_call: TRBV28; j_call: TRBJ1-4; clone_size: once; cdr3_aa: CATRRGGEKLFF; cdr3_nt: TGTGCCACGCGCCGGGGGGGTGAAAAACTGTTTTTT
d_call: NA; v_call: TRBV29-1; j_call: TRBJ2-3; clone_size: NA; cdr3_aa: CSGETTDTQYF; cdr3_nt: TGCAGCGGTGAAACCACAGATACGCAGTATTTT